This passage covers 31 T cell receptor beta chains from one sample sequenced in a study of Tregs in tolerant kidney transplant recipients. Generated by immunoSEQ multiplex PCR, the TCRdb table keeps only in-frame clones and is missing some. The sample contains approximately 98,000 clones, around 90% of which appear only once. This specimen consisted of CD4+ T cells from blood, obtained before the transplant. These receptors all stem from a human donor who received a combined kidney and bone marrow transplant.

The chain links TRBV9 to TRBJ2-3; 9 bases match TRBD1. This CDR3 contains 16 residues. The germline CDR1 and CDR2 sequences are SGDLS and YYNGEE. The J segment lost 0 bases and the V segment lost 0 bases, leaving 2 bases of the junction unmatched. The CDR3 region has the DNA TGTGCCAGCAGCGTAGTGGGGACAGGGAGCACAGATACGCAGTATTTT. Translated, it gives CASSVVGTGSTDTQYF.

This rearrangement joins TRBV29-1 to TRBJ1-1; no reliable D call. Germline assignment: CDR1 SQVTM and CDR2 ANQGSEA. V gave up 0 bases and J gave up 8 bases, with 10 bases separating them. This CDR3 is built from 12 residues. CDR3 sequence (DNA): TGCAGCGTTGAAGATCTTGGCCTCGAAGCTTTCTTT. Translated, it gives CSVEDLGLEAFF.

The chain combines TRBV4-1 with TRBJ1-2; D perhaps matches TRBD1 (5 bases). Germline V gene lookup returns CDR1 MGHRA and CDR2 YSYEKL. V gave up 2 bases and J gave up 6 bases, with 16 bases separating them. The CDR3 sequence is 15 residues long. The CDR3, as DNA: TGCGCCAGCAGCCAACGCGACAGCACGGTTCATGGCTACACCTTC. Residues: CASSQRDSTVHGYTF.

This chain joins TRBV5-1 and TRBJ1-2; 9 nucleotides align to TRBD1. Germline V gives CDR1 SGHRS, CDR2 YFSETQ. The V segment lost 4 bases and the J segment 2 bases; nucleotides outside the gene matches: 9. The CDR3 totals 16 residues. In DNA form, the CDR3 reads TGCGCCAGCAGCAGAGACCGGGACAGGGCAAACTATGGCTACACCTTC. This encodes CASSRDRDRANYGYTF.

The chain carries TRBV5-7 and TRBJ2-1; 9 bases are shared with TRBD1. TRBV5-7 is an ORF for which the function is uncertain. This CDR3 contains 15 residues. V trimming: 4 bases; J trimming: 3 bases; junction bases outside the gene matches: 5. The CDR3 loop reads CASSLRGQGYNEQFF. In DNA form, the CDR3 reads TGTGCCAGCAGCCTCCGGGGACAGGGCTACAATGAGCAGTTCTTC.

The chain employs TRBV30 and TRBJ2-7; a possible D gene is TRBD1 (5 bases). The CDR3 has 12 amino acids. Germline V gene data show CDR1 as GTSNPN and CDR2 as SVGIG (reference sequence). V was clipped by 8 bases and J by 1 base, with 12 bases between them. CDR3 nucleotide sequence: TGTGCCGGAGCAGGGAATTCCTACGAGCAGTACTTC. The encoded protein is CAGAGNSYEQYF.

This clone was seen a single time. The genes are TRBV5-6 and TRBJ2-1; tentative D call: TRBD2 (5 bases). The germline gives CDR1 SGHDT, CDR2 YYEEEE. V dropped 0 bases and J dropped 5 bases, with 9 bases sitting between them. The length of the CDR3 is 14 residues. Here the CDR3 reads CASSLGGLHNEQFF. In nucleotides, the CDR3 is TGTGCCAGCAGCTTGGGAGGACTTCACAATGAGCAGTTCTTC.

The chain uses TRBV5-4 and TRBJ2-2; tentative D call: TRBD1 (6 bases). Germline CDR1 reads SGHNT; CDR2 reads YYREEE (reference sequence). Trimming removed 4 bases at V and 3 bases at J, with 16 bases between. The CDR3 contains 16 residues. CDR3 region: CASSPVQGSYTGELFF. In DNA, the CDR3 is TGTGCCAGCAGCCCCGTACAGGGTAGTTACACCGGGGAGCTGTTTTTT.

This chain connects TRBV25-1 to TRBJ1-6; D possibly corresponds to TRBD1 (6 bases). The V and J ends lost 4 bases and 7 bases respectively, with 14 bases between them. Looked up from germline, CDR1 is MGHDK and CDR2 is SYGVNS. The CDR3 sequence is 15 residues long. The CDR3 nucleotides are TGTGCCAGCAGTGCCCGGGGGGGCAAAAATTCACCCCTCCACTTT. Its translation is CASSARGGKNSPLHF. Drawing the rest from reference TRBV25-1 and TRBJ1-6, the complete variable domain is EADIYQTPRYLVIGTGKKITLECSQTMGHDKMYWYQQDPGMELHLIHYSYGVNSTEKGDLSSESTVSRIRTEHFPLTLESARPSHTSQYLCASSARGGKNSPLHFGNGTRLTVT.

The rearrangement joins TRBV4-1 to TRBJ2-5, with D possibly TRBD2 on 5 matching bases. This CDR3 is built from 17 residues. Germline V gene sequence: CDR1 MGHRA, CDR2 YSYEKL. Trimming removed 3 bases from V and 0 bases from J, with 17 bases in between. The CDR3 DNA is TGCGCCAGCAGCCACACCGGGTCTTGGGAGTACCAAGAGACCCAGTACTTC. As protein: CASSHTGSWEYQETQYF.

The CDR3 region is CASSQDRGGPLLREAFF. DNA of the CDR3: TGCGCCAGCAGCCAAGATCGGGGGGGACCCCTCCTGAGGGAAGCTTTCTTT. The V call is TRBV4-1, the J call TRBJ1-1, with D perhaps TRBD1 (5 bases). Looked up from germline, CDR1 is MGHRA and CDR2 is YSYEKL. The CDR3 covers 17 residues. V dropped 0 bases and J dropped 8 bases, with 22 bases sitting between them.

V and J are TRBV9 and TRBJ2-5, with D perhaps TRBD1 (6 bases). Germline-derived CDR1 and CDR2 are SGDLS and YYNGEE. The CDR3 loop spans 15 amino acids. The V end was cut by 0 bases, the J end by 4 bases, with 13 bases between. The CDR3 DNA reads TGTGCCAGCAGCGTAGGTGTGAACAGGGCAGAGACCCAGTACTTC. It specifies CASSVGVNRAETQYF.

The chain uses TRBV5-4 and TRBJ2-3, with 8 positions matching TRBD2. Germline-derived CDR1 and CDR2 are SGHNT and YYREEE (reference sequence). V was pared by 0 bases and J by 5 bases, with 8 bases of the junction left unmatched. CDR3 size: 16 residues. The CDR3 DNA is TGTGCCAGCAGCTTGGCCGGGGGGGGTCGGGGAGATACGCAGTATTTT. Translation: CASSLAGGGRGDTQYF.

This clone was counted a single time. The rearrangement joins TRBV19 to TRBJ2-1; TRBD1 matches at 8 bases. Looked up from germline, CDR1 is LNHDA and CDR2 is SQIVND (reference sequence). CDR3 length equals 15 residues. Trimming removed 7 bases from V and 7 bases from J; junction bases left unmatched: 12. The chain's CDR3 is CASMRSRGPSNEQFF. In nucleotides, the CDR3 is TGTGCCAGTATGAGGTCCAGGGGGCCGTCGAATGAGCAGTTCTTC.

The chain joins TRBV29-1 to TRBJ2-3, with D perhaps TRBD2 (6 bases). V lost 4 bases to trimming and J lost 5 bases, with 13 bases between them. The CDR3 spans 13 residues. Germline V gene lookup returns CDR1 SQVTM and CDR2 ANQGSEA. CDR3 bases: TGCAGCGTTGGGGCTAGCGAAGAAGATACGCAGTATTTT. It yields the protein CSVGASEEDTQYF.

The CDR3 DNA reads as TGTGCCAGCAGTTTGTGGCAGGGGGCACATGGCTACACCTTC. Residues: CASSLWQGAHGYTF. The chain is built from TRBV27 and TRBJ1-2; 8 bases are a match to TRBD1. The CDR3 length is 14 residues. Unmatched junction bases numbered 6, after V lost 3 bases and J lost 6 bases. Germline loops: CDR1 MNHEY, CDR2 SMNVEV (reference sequence).

The V and J genes are TRBV9 and TRBJ1-2; D may be TRBD1 (5 bases). Trimming cost V 0 bases and J 2 bases, with 8 bases left between them. The V gene's germline CDR1 is SGDLS and CDR2 YYNGEE. This CDR3 region has 14 residues. This CDR3 is CASSVGQGNYGYTF. The CDR3 DNA reads as TGTGCCAGCAGCGTAGGGCAGGGCAACTATGGCTACACCTTC.

The genes are TRBV25-1 and TRBJ1-5, with D perhaps TRBD1 (6 bases). CDR1 and CDR2 from the germline V gene are MGHDK and SYGVNS. This CDR3 region has 14 residues. Trimming removed 6 bases from V and 1 base from J, with 10 bases in between. CDR3 in DNA: TGTGCCAGCAGCGCCACAGGGAGCAATCAGCCCCAGCATTTT. It codes for CASSATGSNQPQHF.

This chain connects TRBV10-2 to TRBJ2-3, with a tentative D call TRBD1 (6 bases). The CDR3 covers 15 residues. V dropped 6 bases and J dropped 2 bases, with 15 bases sitting between them. Germline lookup yields CDR1 WSHSY and CDR2 SAAADI. The CDR3 spells CASRGATRSTDTQYF. Here the CDR3 DNA reads TGCGCCAGCAGGGGGGCGACACGATCCACAGATACGCAGTATTTT.

The chain uses TRBV6-6 and TRBJ2-7; perhaps TRBD2 as D (6 bases). The germline V and J ends were trimmed by 6 bases and 0 bases, with 15 bases remaining between them. CDR1 is MNHNY and CDR2 is SVGAGI in the germline V gene (reference sequence). The CDR3 contains 15 residues. The CDR3 bases are TGTGCCAGCAGAGACGCGGGGCGCGACTCCTACGAGCAGTACTTC. Translated, it gives CASRDAGRDSYEQYF.

V and J are TRBV2 and TRBJ1-2; perhaps TRBD1 as D (6 bases). The CDR3 is 13 residues long. Deletions cut 10 bases from V and 2 bases from J, with 14 bases between. The germline V gene has CDR1 SNHLY and CDR2 FYNNEI. The CDR3 spells CATRAGANYGYTF. In DNA form, the CDR3 reads TGTGCCACTAGGGCGGGGGCCAACTATGGCTACACCTTC. The complete variable domain, with remaining parts taken from reference TRBV2 and TRBJ1-2, reads EPEVTQTPSHQVTQMGQEVILRCVPISNHLYFYWYRQILGQKVEFLVSFYNNEISEKSEIFDDQFSVERPDGSNFTLKIRSTKLEDSAMYFCATRAGANYGYTFGSGTRLTVV.

This clone was seen only a few times. This chain joins TRBV6-5 and TRBJ2-7; D is ambiguous. V was pared by 6 bases and J by 0 bases, with 12 bases between. Germline V lookup: CDR1 MNHEY, CDR2 SVGAGI. The CDR3 is made up of 14 amino acids. DNA for the CDR3: TGTGCCAGCAGACCCAGGCTCTCCTCCTACGAGCAGTACTTC. Its translation: CASRPRLSSYEQYF.

The chain has TRBV11-3 and TRBJ2-7, with 9 bases matching TRBD2. Unmatched junction bases numbered 8, after V lost 6 bases and J lost 2 bases. This CDR3 comprises 15 residues. The germline gives CDR1 SGHNT, CDR2 YENEEA. CDR3 nucleotides: TGTGCCAGCAGTTATAGCGGGGGCGGACCCTACGAGCAGTACTTC. It codes for CASSYSGGGPYEQYF.

In this sample, this clone turned up once. The V call is TRBV2, the J call TRBJ2-3, with D tentatively TRBD2 (5 bases). V was pared by 8 bases and J by 0 bases, with 12 bases between. This CDR3 has 14 amino acids. Germline V lookup: CDR1 SNHLY, CDR2 FYNNEI. CDR3 in amino acids: CASLREISTDTQYF. DNA for the CDR3: TGTGCCAGCTTGAGGGAGATTAGCACAGATACGCAGTATTTT.

The CDR3 sequence: CASSLSPLRSSYEQYF. The CDR3 bases are TGTGCCAGCAGTTTATCCCCTCTAAGAAGCTCCTACGAGCAGTACTTC. The chain has TRBV27 and TRBJ2-7; D is unresolved. Germline CDR1 reads MNHEY; CDR2 reads SMNVEV (reference sequence). The germline V and J ends were trimmed by 0 bases and 0 bases, with 12 bases remaining between them. The CDR3 consists of 16 residues.

The chain uses TRBV10-3 and TRBJ2-7, with 9 positions matching TRBD2. The germline CDR1 and CDR2 sequences are ENHRY and SYGVKD. The CDR3 sequence is 14 residues long. Trimming cost V 8 bases and J 3 bases; bases outside gene matches: 8. The CDR3 reads CAISPLAGSYEQYF. In DNA, the CDR3 is TGTGCCATCTCTCCCCTAGCGGGAAGCTACGAGCAGTACTTC.

The CDR3, as DNA: TGTGCCAGCTCACCACTTACAGGGGACTCTGGAAACACCATATATTTT. Its translation is CASSPLTGDSGNTIYF. The chain couples TRBV18 to TRBJ1-3; TRBD1 aligns across 7 bases. J lost 0 bases, V lost 1 base, and 3 bases had no gene match. Looked up from germline, CDR1 is KGHSH and CDR2 is LQKENI. The CDR3 runs 16 residues.

Only a few counts were recorded for this clone. This rearrangement joins TRBV7-9 to TRBJ1-4; 9 bases align to TRBD1. The CDR3 loop spans 12 amino acids. Germline CDR1 is SEHNR and CDR2 is FQNEAQ (reference sequence). J was trimmed by 8 bases and V by 5 bases; bases with no gene match: 0. CDR3 in amino acids: CASSTGGEKLFF. The CDR3 bases are TGTGCCAGCAGCACAGGGGGCGAAAAACTGTTTTTT.

The gene calls are TRBV4-1 and TRBJ2-5; 7 bases are a match to TRBD1. This CDR3 has 15 residues. Looked up from germline, CDR1 is MGHRA and CDR2 is YSYEKL. V trimming: 1 base; J trimming: 2 bases; junction bases outside the gene matches: 4. CDR3 protein: CASSQAPRGQETQYF. In nucleotides, the CDR3 is TGCGCCAGCAGCCAAGCCCCCAGGGGGCAAGAGACCCAGTACTTC.

The rearrangement joins TRBV20-1 to TRBJ1-2; a possible D gene is TRBD1 (5 bases). The CDR3 length is 11 residues. Trimming took off 5 bases at V and 3 bases at J, with 7 bases between the two ends. Per germline, CDR1 DFQATT and CDR2 SNEGSKA (reference sequence). CDR3 nucleotide sequence: TGCAGTGCTTGGGGCGACTATGGCTACACCTTC. It codes for CSAWGDYGYTF.

The rearrangement joins TRBV7-9 to TRBJ1-3; the D gene is possibly TRBD1 (5 bases). The CDR3 sequence is 18 residues long. Germline loops: CDR1 SEHNR, CDR2 FQNEAQ (reference sequence). The ends were cut back, 10 bases at V and 0 bases at J, with 25 bases in the middle. The CDR3, as DNA: TGTGCCATTGGAGATTCCCGGGGGGATTTAAGCTCTGGAAACACCATATATTTT. This translates into CAIGDSRGDLSSGNTIYF.